This entry lists 31 T cell receptor beta chains sequenced from one sample in a study of T cell responses to AZD1222 COVID-19 vaccine. TCRdb's copy holds only in-frame clones and misses some; the assay was immunoSEQ multiplex PCR. The sample includes 95,000 to 150,000 clones, around 86% of them seen just once. The material was peripheral blood, obtained on day 0 of AZD1222 vaccination. The receptors come from an adult in good health.

The DNA of the CDR3 is TGTGCCAGCAGCTCCACTAGCGGGGGGGAGAGTGAGCAGTTCTTC. This sequence encodes CASSSTSGGESEQFF. The V gene is TRBV13, the J gene TRBJ2-1; TRBD2 matches 13 bases. CDR1 is PRHDT and CDR2 is FYEKMQ in the germline V gene (reference sequence). V trimming: 4 bases; J trimming: 9 bases; junction bases outside the gene matches: 6. The CDR3 sequence is 15 residues long. The full variable domain, rest sourced from reference TRBV13 and TRBJ2-1, is AAGVIQSPRHLIKEKRETATLKCYPIPRHDTVYWYQQGPGQDPQFLISFYEKMQSDKGSIPDRFSAQQFSDYHSELNMSSLELGDSALYFCASSSTSGGESEQFFGPGTRLTVL.

This rearrangement joins TRBV7-8 to TRBJ1-1; TRBD1 might be the D (5 bases). The V gene's germline CDR1 is SGHVS and CDR2 FQNEAQ. V was shortened by 3 bases and J by 0 bases, with 11 bases between the two germline ends. The CDR3 is 15 amino acids. Written as DNA, the CDR3 is TGTGCCAGCAGCTTGACAGTCAACTTGAACACTGAAGCTTTCTTT. Encoded protein: CASSLTVNLNTEAFF.

This clone came up a few times. The rearrangement links TRBV10-2 to TRBJ1-5, with 8 nucleotides matching TRBD1. CDR3 length: 16 residues. Germline V CDR1 and CDR2: WSHSY, SAAADI. The trim removed 0 bases at V and 6 bases at J, leaving 7 bases unmatched. The CDR3 DNA is TGCGCCAGCAGTGAGTCGAGCGGGACAGGTGGTCAGCCCCAGCATTTT. This gives the protein CASSESSGTGGQPQHF.

This clone was observed once. V gene TRBV4-1 combines with J gene TRBJ1-5; D is unclear. This CDR3 region has 15 residues. Deletions cut 0 bases from V and 7 bases from J, with 13 bases between. CDR1 is MGHRA and CDR2 is YSYEKL in the germline V gene. CDR3 region: CASSQDLTKKQPQHF. The CDR3 region has the DNA TGCGCCAGCAGCCAAGACCTCACAAAAAAACAGCCCCAGCATTTT.

The rearrangement links TRBV12-3 or TRBV12-4 to TRBJ2-7; D unclear. The V and J ends lost 0 bases and 3 bases respectively, with 3 bases between them. The CDR3 spans 12 residues. The CDR3 region is CASSLAGYEQYF. CDR3 in DNA: TGTGCCAGCAGTTTAGCGGGCTACGAGCAGTACTTC.

The V and J genes are TRBV5-1 and TRBJ1-1, with 7 bases identical to TRBD1. The CDR3 has 16 residues. V shed 5 bases, J shed 4 bases, and the junction held 14 bases outside the gene matches. Per the germline V gene, CDR1 is SGHRS and CDR2 is YFSETQ. The DNA of the CDR3 is TGCGCCAGCAGTCCCCCCAGGGCAGGGGGAGGCACTGAAGCTTTCTTT. Protein sequence: CASSPPRAGGGTEAFF. Full variable domain (remainder filled in from reference TRBV5-1 and TRBJ1-1): KAGVTQTPRYLIKTRGQQVTLSCSPISGHRSVSWYQQTPGQGLQFLFEYFSETQRNKGNFPGRFSGRQFSNSRSEMNVSTLELGDSALYLCASSPPRAGGGTEAFFGQGTRLTVV.

The V and J genes are TRBV5-4 and TRBJ1-1; D is uncertain. Between the trimmed V and J ends, which lost 3 bases and 9 bases, there was a span of 12 bases. CDR1 SGHNT and CDR2 YYREEE come from the germline V gene (reference sequence). The CDR3 sequence is 12 residues long. The CDR3 loop is CASSSRSSQAFF. The CDR3 nucleotides are TGTGCCAGCAGCTCTCGAAGCTCTCAAGCTTTCTTT.

V is TRBV27 and J is TRBJ2-1; 7 bases fit TRBD1. CDR1 MNHEY and CDR2 SMNVEV come from the germline V gene (reference sequence). The CDR3 extends over 15 amino acids. V gave up 5 bases and J gave up 0 bases; unmatched junction bases: 4. The CDR3 is CASSHGTVSYNEQFF. The CDR3, as DNA: TGTGCCAGCAGTCACGGGACAGTCTCCTACAATGAGCAGTTCTTC.

V is TRBV5-1 and J is TRBJ1-1; D possibly corresponds to TRBD1 (5 bases). Trimming removed 4 bases at V and 0 bases at J, with 10 bases between. The CDR3 runs 14 residues. The germline V gene has CDR1 SGHRS and CDR2 YFSETQ. This chain's CDR3 is CASSPQGLNTEAFF. The CDR3 DNA follows: TGCGCCAGCAGCCCCCAGGGCCTGAACACTGAAGCTTTCTTT.

This chain connects TRBV6-5 to TRBJ2-7; no clear D. CDR1 is MNHEY and CDR2 is SVGAGI in the germline V gene. This CDR3 is built from 13 residues. The germline V and J ends were trimmed by 6 bases and 0 bases, with 9 bases remaining between them. CDR3 DNA: TGTGCCAGCAGGCCACAGAGCTCCTACGAGCAGTACTTC. This encodes CASRPQSSYEQYF.

The genes are TRBV19 and TRBJ1-2; possibly TRBD1 for D (5 bases). V lost 3 bases and J lost 10, with 12 bases in between. Germline V lookup: CDR1 LNHDA, CDR2 SQIVND (reference sequence). This CDR3 is 12 amino acids long. This CDR3 reads CASSMGLVDYTF. The CDR3 DNA reads as TGTGCCAGTAGTATGGGACTGGTGGACTACACCTTC. Using reference TRBV19 and TRBJ1-2 for the parts outside the CDR3, the full variable domain is DGGITQSPKYLFRKEGQNVTLSCEQNLNHDAMYWYRQDPGQGLRLIYYSQIVNDFQKGDIAEGYSVSREKKESFPLTVTSAQKNPTAFYLCASSMGLVDYTFGSGTRLTVV.

V usage is TRBV11-1 and J usage is TRBJ1-2; 9 nucleotides align to TRBD1. The germline gives CDR1 SGHAT, CDR2 FQDESV (reference sequence). The CDR3 extends over 16 amino acids. Trimming cost V 4 bases and J 8 bases; bases outside gene matches: 14. CDR3: CASSSLQGATSGGYTF. CDR3 nucleotides: TGTGCCAGCAGCTCCCTACAGGGGGCCACCAGTGGGGGCTACACCTTC.

The chain links TRBV4-3 to TRBJ2-2; the D call may be TRBD1 or TRBD2 (5 bases each). The CDR3 is made up of 17 amino acids. Trimming left V 1 base short and J 7 bases short, with 19 bases between. The germline V gene encodes CDR1 LGHNA and CDR2 YSLEER. In nucleotides, the CDR3 is TGCGCCAGCAGCCAAGTCCGGGACGGTCCTTACCTCGGGGAGCTGTTTTTT. This encodes CASSQVRDGPYLGELFF.

The CDR3 DNA is TGTGCCAGCAGCTTCAGCGGAAACACCATATATTTT. It encodes CASSFSGNTIYF. This chain connects TRBV5-6 to TRBJ1-3; no clear D. The CDR3 runs 12 residues. V gave up 2 bases and J gave up 4 bases, with 4 bases separating them. The germline gives CDR1 SGHDT, CDR2 YYEEEE.

The rearrangement links TRBV6-2 or TRBV6-3 to TRBJ2-7; D unresolved. Germline V CDR1 and CDR2: MNHEY, SVGEGT. Deletions cut 4 bases from V and 0 bases from J, with 4 bases between. There are 12 residues in the CDR3. The CDR3 coding sequence is TGTGCCAGCAGTTCCCTCTCCTACGAGCAGTACTTC. This gives the protein CASSSLSYEQYF.

The chain joins TRBV9 to TRBJ2-3, with a tentative D call TRBD2 (5 bases). V lost 0 bases, J lost 3 bases, and 17 bases lay in between. Germline V gene sequence: CDR1 SGDLS, CDR2 YYNGEE. The CDR3 has 17 residues. CDR3 protein: CASSVARGYTLTDTQYF. DNA for the CDR3: TGTGCCAGCAGCGTAGCGCGAGGGTACACCCTTACAGATACGCAGTATTTT.

Comments on this clone: The identical CDR3 is also encoded by other nucleotide sequences in the sample. The chain has TRBV3-1 (or the pseudogene TRBV3-2) and TRBJ1-2, with unresolved D. CDR1 is LGHDT, CDR2 YNNKEL, per germline (reference sequence). This CDR3 has 13 amino acids. Trimming cost V 4 bases and J 2 bases, with 8 bases left between them. CDR3 bases: TGTGCCAGCAGCCCGACGGGGAACTATGGCTACACCTTC. It is translated as CASSPTGNYGYTF.

J is TRBJ2-2 and V is TRBV6-5, with 8 bases aligning to TRBD2. The CDR3 runs to 15 residues. J gave up 6 bases and V 1 base, and 4 bases lay outside the gene matches. Germline CDR1 MNHEY, CDR2 SVGAGI. The CDR3 protein is CASSYLGGGPGELFF. The CDR3 DNA follows: TGTGCCAGCAGTTACTTGGGCGGGGGGCCCGGGGAGCTGTTTTTT.

V is TRBV10-3 and J is TRBJ2-1; D perhaps matches TRBD1 (5 bases). The germline V gene has CDR1 ENHRY and CDR2 SYGVKD. V was shortened by 4 bases and J by 5 bases, with 18 bases between the two germline ends. This CDR3 has 16 residues. The chain's CDR3 is CAISGRWAGKNNEQFF. CDR3 in DNA: TGTGCCATCAGTGGGCGATGGGCAGGGAAAAACAATGAGCAGTTCTTC.

The gene calls are TRBV3-1 (or the pseudogene TRBV3-2) and TRBJ1-3; D is uncertain. Germline values: CDR1 LGHDT, CDR2 YNNKEL (reference sequence). Trimming took off 7 bases at V and 2 bases at J, with 9 bases between the two ends. The CDR3 runs 13 residues. CDR3 sequence (DNA): TGTGCCAGCACACGGGGAGCTGGAAACACCATATATTTT. Translating it yields CASTRGAGNTIYF.

This chain uses TRBV6-5 with TRBJ1-2; D gene ambiguous. V shed 9 bases and J shed 4 bases, with 6 bases lying between them. This CDR3 has 10 amino acids. The germline CDR1 and CDR2 sequences are MNHEY and SVGAGI. Here the CDR3 DNA reads TGTGCCAGTTACAGCTATGGCTACACCTTC. It encodes CASYSYGYTF.

The gene calls are TRBV5-6 and TRBJ2-5, with TRBD1 as a possible D gene (5 bases). This CDR3 has 14 residues. Germline V gives CDR1 SGHDT, CDR2 YYEEEE. V lost 0 bases and J 4 bases, leaving 10 bases between the germline ends. DNA for the CDR3: TGTGCCAGCAGCTTGGAGGGGAAGCGAGAGACCCAGTACTTC. Protein: CASSLEGKRETQYF.

This sequence joins TRBV6-6 and TRBJ1-1; D not certain. CDR1 MNHNY and CDR2 SVGAGI come from the germline V gene (reference sequence). This CDR3 comprises 18 residues. V was shortened by 5 bases and J by 4 bases, with 26 bases between the two germline ends. CDR3 sequence reads: CASSRLWSGGIVVTEAFF. The CDR3 DNA follows: TGTGCCAGCAGTCGCCTTTGGTCCGGCGGTATTGTGGTCACTGAAGCTTTCTTT.

This clone was recorded once. This rearrangement joins TRBV5-6 to TRBJ1-4, with D perhaps TRBD1 (5 bases). This CDR3 has 15 amino acids. The germline V and J ends were trimmed by 4 bases and 3 bases, with 13 bases remaining between them. Germline V CDR1 and CDR2: SGHDT, YYEEEE. CDR3 region: CASSQGVRSNEKLFF. CDR3 DNA sequence: TGTGCCAGCAGCCAGGGTGTAAGATCTAATGAAAAACTGTTTTTT.

J is TRBJ1-3 and V is TRBV6-5; 7 bases are a match to TRBD1. The V segment lost 7 bases and the J segment 2 bases; nucleotides outside the gene matches: 8. Per germline, CDR1 MNHEY and CDR2 SVGAGI. The CDR3 loop spans 15 amino acids. The CDR3: CASKRQGDPGNTIYF. The CDR3 DNA is TGTGCCAGCAAGAGGCAGGGGGACCCTGGAAACACCATATATTTT.

The rearrangement joins TRBV15 to TRBJ1-2; perhaps TRBD1 as D (5 bases). Germline loops: CDR1 LNHNV, CDR2 YYDKDF (reference sequence). CDR3 length equals 12 residues. Trimming took 6 bases from V and 3 from J, leaving 8 bases between them. The CDR3 is CATRGGDYGYTF. CDR3 coding DNA: TGTGCCACCAGGGGAGGGGACTATGGCTACACCTTC.

This clone was seen a single time. The chain has TRBV5-4 and TRBJ1-6; D unclear. Per the germline V gene, CDR1 is SGHNT and CDR2 is YYREEE (reference sequence). The CDR3 is 14 residues long. With 1 base removed from V and 8 bases from J, the gap between germline ends came to 10 bases. CDR3 protein: CASSLIQSDSPLHF. The CDR3 nucleotides are TGTGCCAGCAGCTTGATACAGTCCGATTCACCCCTCCACTTT.

This rearrangement joins TRBV7-8 to TRBJ2-2; a weak D match, TRBD1 (7 bases). The V end lost 3 bases, the J end lost 7 bases, and 12 bases lay between the germline ends. The CDR3 extends over 14 amino acids. The germline CDR1 and CDR2 sequences are SGHVS and FQNEAQ. Here the CDR3 DNA reads TGTGCCAGCAGCTTGCGGGACAGAGGCGGGGAGCTGTTTTTT. This gives the protein CASSLRDRGGELFF.

The chain carries TRBV11-3 and TRBJ2-7; TRBD2 is a possible D gene (5 bases). The CDR3 sequence is 12 residues long. V lost 5 bases and J lost 6, with 11 bases in between. The germline gives CDR1 SGHNT, CDR2 YENEEA. The CDR3 DNA is TGTGCCAGCAGCCACCTCGGAGGCGAGCAGTACTTC. Protein: CASSHLGGEQYF.

This chain links TRBV19 with TRBJ2-3; TRBD2 aligns across 10 bases. The CDR3 contains 15 residues. Trimming at V came to 5 bases and at J to 1 base, leaving 3 bases not matched to a gene. Germline V lookup: CDR1 LNHDA, CDR2 SQIVND (reference sequence). CDR3 bases: TGTGCCAGTAGTCAGCTAGCGGGGGGCACAGATACGCAGTATTTT. Protein sequence: CASSQLAGGTDTQYF. The variable domain in full, with the rest retrieved from reference TRBV19 and TRBJ2-3, is DGGITQSPKYLFRKEGQNVTLSCEQNLNHDAMYWYRQDPGQGLRLIYYSQIVNDFQKGDIAEGYSVSREKKESFPLTVTSAQKNPTAFYLCASSQLAGGTDTQYFGPGTRLTVL.

J is TRBJ1-5 and V is TRBV2; D remains ambiguous. V lost 6 bases and J lost 1, with 10 bases in between. This CDR3 has 14 amino acids. Germline V gene data show CDR1 as SNHLY and CDR2 as FYNNEI. In DNA form, the CDR3 reads TGTGCCAGCAGCGATCTTATGAGCAATCAGCCCCAGCATTTT. It encodes CASSDLMSNQPQHF. Based on the CDR3 plus reference TRBV2 and TRBJ1-5, the full variable domain is EPEVTQTPSHQVTQMGQEVILRCVPISNHLYFYWYRQILGQKVEFLVSFYNNEISEKSEIFDDQFSVERPDGSNFTLKIRSTKLEDSAMYFCASSDLMSNQPQHFGDGTRLSIL.